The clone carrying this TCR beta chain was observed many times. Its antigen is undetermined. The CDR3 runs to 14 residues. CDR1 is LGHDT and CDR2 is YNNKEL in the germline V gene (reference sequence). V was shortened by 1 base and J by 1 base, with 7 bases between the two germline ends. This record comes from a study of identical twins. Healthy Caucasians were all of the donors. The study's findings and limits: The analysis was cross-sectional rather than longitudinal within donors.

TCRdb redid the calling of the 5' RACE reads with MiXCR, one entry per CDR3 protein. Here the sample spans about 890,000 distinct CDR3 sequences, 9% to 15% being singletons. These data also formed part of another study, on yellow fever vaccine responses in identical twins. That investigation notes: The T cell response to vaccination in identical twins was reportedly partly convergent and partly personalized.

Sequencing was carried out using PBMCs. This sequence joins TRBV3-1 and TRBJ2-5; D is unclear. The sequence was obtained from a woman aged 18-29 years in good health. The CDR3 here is CASSQGGFQETQYF. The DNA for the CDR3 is TGTGCCAGCAGCCAAGGGGGATTCCAAGAGACCCAGTACTTC.